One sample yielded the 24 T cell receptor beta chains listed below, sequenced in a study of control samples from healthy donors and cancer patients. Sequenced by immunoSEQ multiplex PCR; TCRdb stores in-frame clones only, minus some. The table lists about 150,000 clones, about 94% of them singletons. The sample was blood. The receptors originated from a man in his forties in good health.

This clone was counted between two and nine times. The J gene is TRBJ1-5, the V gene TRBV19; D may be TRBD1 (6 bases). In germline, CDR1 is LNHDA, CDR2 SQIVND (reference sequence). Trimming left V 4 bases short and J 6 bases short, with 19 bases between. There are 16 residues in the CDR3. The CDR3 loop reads CASSNDRGRIGQPQHF. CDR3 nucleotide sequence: TGTGCCAGTAGTAATGACCGGGGGCGGATAGGTCAGCCCCAGCATTTT.

In DNA form, the CDR3 reads TGTGCCAGTAGTATACGGGGGGGCCCCACTGAAGCTTTCTTT. It translates to CASSIRGGPTEAFF. The chain is built from TRBV19 and TRBJ1-1; D possibly corresponds to TRBD1 (6 bases). V lost 2 bases, J lost 4 bases, and 11 bases lay in between. The CDR3 is made up of 14 amino acids. Germline V gene sequence: CDR1 LNHDA, CDR2 SQIVND (reference sequence). Combining the CDR3 with reference TRBV19 and TRBJ1-1 gives the whole variable domain DGGITQSPKYLFRKEGQNVTLSCEQNLNHDAMYWYRQDPGQGLRLIYYSQIVNDFQKGDIAEGYSVSREKKESFPLTVTSAQKNPTAFYLCASSIRGGPTEAFFGQGTRLTVV.

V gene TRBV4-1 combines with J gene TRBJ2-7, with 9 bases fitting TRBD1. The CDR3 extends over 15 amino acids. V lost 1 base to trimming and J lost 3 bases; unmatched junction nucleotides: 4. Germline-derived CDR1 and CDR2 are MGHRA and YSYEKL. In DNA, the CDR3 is TGCGCCAGCAGCCAAGGACAGGGGGATCTCTACGAGCAGTACTTC. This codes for CASSQGQGDLYEQYF.

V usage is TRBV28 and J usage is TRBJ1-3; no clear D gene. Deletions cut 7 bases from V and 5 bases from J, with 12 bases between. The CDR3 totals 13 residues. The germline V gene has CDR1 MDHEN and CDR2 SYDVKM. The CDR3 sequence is CASNSESRNTIYF. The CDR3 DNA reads TGTGCCAGCAATTCGGAGAGTAGAAACACCATATATTTT.

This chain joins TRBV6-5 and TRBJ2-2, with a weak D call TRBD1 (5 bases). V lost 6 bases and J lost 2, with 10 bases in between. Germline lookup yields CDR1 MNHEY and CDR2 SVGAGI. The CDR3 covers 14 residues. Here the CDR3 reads CASRVTVNTGELFF. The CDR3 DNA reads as TGTGCCAGCAGGGTGACAGTTAACACCGGGGAGCTGTTTTTT.

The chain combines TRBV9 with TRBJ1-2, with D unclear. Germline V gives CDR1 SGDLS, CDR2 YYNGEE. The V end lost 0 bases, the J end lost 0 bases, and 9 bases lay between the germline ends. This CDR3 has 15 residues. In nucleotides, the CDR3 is TGTGCCAGCAGCGTAGACAGATTAGCTAACTATGGCTACACCTTC. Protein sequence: CASSVDRLANYGYTF. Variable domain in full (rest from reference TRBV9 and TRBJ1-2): DSGVTQTPKHLITATGQRVTLRCSPRSGDLSVYWYQQSLDQGLQFLIQYYNGEERAKGNILERFSAQQFPDLHSELNLSSLELGDSALYFCASSVDRLANYGYTFGSGTRLTVV.

This CDR3 reads CASSPRTSGGATDTQYF. Written as DNA, the CDR3 is TGTGCCAGCAGTCCACGGACTAGCGGGGGGGCAACAGATACGCAGTATTTT. The gene calls are TRBV27 and TRBJ2-3, with 15 bases that match TRBD2. Germline V gene data show CDR1 as MNHEY and CDR2 as SMNVEV (reference sequence). There are 17 residues in the CDR3. Unmatched junction bases numbered 6, after V lost 5 bases and J lost 3 bases.

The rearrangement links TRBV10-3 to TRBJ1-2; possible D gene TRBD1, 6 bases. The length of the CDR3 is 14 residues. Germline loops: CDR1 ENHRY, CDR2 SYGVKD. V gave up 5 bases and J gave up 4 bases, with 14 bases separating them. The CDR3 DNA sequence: TGTGCCATCAGTAGAGGGGGTAGTATCTATGGCTACACCTTC. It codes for CAISRGGSIYGYTF.

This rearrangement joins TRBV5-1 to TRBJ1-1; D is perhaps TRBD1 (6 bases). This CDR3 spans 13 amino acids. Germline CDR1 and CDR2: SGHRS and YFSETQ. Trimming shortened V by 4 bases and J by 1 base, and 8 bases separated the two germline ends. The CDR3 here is CASSLQGNTEAFF. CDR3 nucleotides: TGCGCCAGCAGCCTACAGGGGAACACTGAAGCTTTCTTT.

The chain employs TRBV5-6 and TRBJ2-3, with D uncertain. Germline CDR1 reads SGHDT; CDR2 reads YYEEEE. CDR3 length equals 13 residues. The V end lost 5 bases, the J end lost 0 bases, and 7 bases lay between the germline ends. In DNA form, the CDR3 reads TGTGCCAGCAGTAAAACTAGCACAGATACGCAGTATTTT. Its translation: CASSKTSTDTQYF.

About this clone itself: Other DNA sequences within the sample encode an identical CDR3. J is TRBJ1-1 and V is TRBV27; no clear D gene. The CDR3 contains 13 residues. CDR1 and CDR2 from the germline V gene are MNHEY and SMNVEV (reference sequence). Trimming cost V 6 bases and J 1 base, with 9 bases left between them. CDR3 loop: CASSRKGNTEAFF. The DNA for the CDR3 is TGTGCCAGCAGCCGGAAGGGGAACACTGAAGCTTTCTTT.

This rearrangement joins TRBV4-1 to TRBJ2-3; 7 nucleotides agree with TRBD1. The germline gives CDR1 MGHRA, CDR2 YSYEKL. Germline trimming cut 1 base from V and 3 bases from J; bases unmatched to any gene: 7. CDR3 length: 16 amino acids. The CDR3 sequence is CASSQAQGVWTDTQYF. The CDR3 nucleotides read TGCGCCAGCAGCCAAGCTCAGGGGGTTTGGACAGATACGCAGTATTTT.

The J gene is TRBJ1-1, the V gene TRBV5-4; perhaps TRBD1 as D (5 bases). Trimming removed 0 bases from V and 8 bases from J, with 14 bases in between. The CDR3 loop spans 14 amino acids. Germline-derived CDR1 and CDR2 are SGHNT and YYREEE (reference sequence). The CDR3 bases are TGTGCCAGCAGCTTGGGGTTGGGACCCGGAGAAGCTTTCTTT. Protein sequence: CASSLGLGPGEAFF.

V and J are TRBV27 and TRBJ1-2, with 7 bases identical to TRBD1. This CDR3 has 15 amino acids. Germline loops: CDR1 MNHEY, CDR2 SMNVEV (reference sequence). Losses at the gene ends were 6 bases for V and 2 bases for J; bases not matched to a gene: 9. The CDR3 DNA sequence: TGTGCCAGCAGAGCCCGGGGGACAGCCAACTATGGCTACACCTTC. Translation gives CASRARGTANYGYTF.

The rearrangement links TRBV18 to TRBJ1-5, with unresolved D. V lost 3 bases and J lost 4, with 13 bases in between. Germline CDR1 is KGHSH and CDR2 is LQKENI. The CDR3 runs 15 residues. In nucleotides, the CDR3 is TGTGCCAGCTCACCTCCGGGAGGCAGAAATCAGCCCCAGCATTTT. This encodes CASSPPGGRNQPQHF.

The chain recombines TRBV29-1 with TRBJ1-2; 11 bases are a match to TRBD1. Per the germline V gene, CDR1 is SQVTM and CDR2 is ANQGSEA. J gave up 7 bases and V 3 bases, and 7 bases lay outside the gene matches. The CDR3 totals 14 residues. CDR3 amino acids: CSVDQDRGLRGYTF. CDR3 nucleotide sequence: TGCAGCGTTGACCAGGACAGGGGGCTTCGTGGCTACACCTTC.

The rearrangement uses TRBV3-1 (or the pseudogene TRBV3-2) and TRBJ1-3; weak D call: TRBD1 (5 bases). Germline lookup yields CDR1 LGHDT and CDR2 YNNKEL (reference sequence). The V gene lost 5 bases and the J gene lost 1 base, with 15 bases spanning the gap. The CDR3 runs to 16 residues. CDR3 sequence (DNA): TGTGCCAGCAGCACGGTGGGGCGAAGGTCTGGAAACACCATATATTTT. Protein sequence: CASSTVGRRSGNTIYF.

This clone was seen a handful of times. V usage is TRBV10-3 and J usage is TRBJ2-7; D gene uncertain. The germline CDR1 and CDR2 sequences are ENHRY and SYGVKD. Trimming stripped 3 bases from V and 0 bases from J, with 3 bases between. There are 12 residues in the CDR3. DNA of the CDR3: TGTGCCATCAGTGACACCTCCTACGAGCAGTACTTC. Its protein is CAISDTSYEQYF.

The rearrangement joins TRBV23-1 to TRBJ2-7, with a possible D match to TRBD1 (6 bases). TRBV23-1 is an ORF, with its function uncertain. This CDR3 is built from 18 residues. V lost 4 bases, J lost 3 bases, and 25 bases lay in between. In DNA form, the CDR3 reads TGCGCCAGCAGTCTCTACAGGGTCTTCCGGAGGTGTTACTACGAGCAGTACTTC. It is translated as CASSLYRVFRRCYYEQYF.

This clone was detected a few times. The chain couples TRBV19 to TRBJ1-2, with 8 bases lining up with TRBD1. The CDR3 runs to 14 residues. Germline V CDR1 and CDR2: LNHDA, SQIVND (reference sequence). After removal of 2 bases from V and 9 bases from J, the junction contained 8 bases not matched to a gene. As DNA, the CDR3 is TGTGCCAGTAGTATACCTGGACAGGGATCCAGCTACACCTTC. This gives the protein CASSIPGQGSSYTF.

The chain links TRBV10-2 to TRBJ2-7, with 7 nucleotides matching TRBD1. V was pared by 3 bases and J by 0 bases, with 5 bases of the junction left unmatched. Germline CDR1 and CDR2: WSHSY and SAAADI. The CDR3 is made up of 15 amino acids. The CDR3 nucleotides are TGCGCCAGCAGTGACTACAGGGGCAGCTCCTACGAGCAGTACTTC. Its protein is CASSDYRGSSYEQYF.

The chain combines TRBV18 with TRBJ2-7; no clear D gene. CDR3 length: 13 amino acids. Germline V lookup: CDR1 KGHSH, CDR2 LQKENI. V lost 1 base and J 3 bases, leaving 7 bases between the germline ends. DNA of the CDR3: TGTGCCAGCTCACCACGATTGGGCTACGAGCAGTACTTC. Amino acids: CASSPRLGYEQYF.

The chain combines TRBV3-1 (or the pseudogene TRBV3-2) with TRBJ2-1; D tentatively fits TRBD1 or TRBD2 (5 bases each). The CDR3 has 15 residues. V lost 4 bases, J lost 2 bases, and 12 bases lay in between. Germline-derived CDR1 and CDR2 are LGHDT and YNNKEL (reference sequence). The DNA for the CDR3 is TGTGCCAGCAGCCCTGGGACGGGTACCTACAATGAGCAGTTCTTC. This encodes CASSPGTGTYNEQFF.

In DNA, the CDR3 is TGTGCCAGCAGTTATCTCCTCCAACAGGGATCGGGGCAGCCCCAGCATTTT. It translates to CASSYLLQQGSGQPQHF. This sequence joins TRBV6-2 or TRBV6-3 and TRBJ1-5; the D gene is possibly TRBD1 (6 bases). The CDR3 has 17 amino acids. Germline V CDR1 and CDR2: MNHEY, SVGEGT. Deletions cut 3 bases from V and 7 bases from J, with 22 bases between.